This is a list of T cell receptor beta chains from one sample in a study of cytomegalovirus exposure and HLA in healthy donors. Produced via immunoSEQ multiplex PCR; TCRdb's table is partial and in-frame only. The data show about 150,000 clones, approximately 80% seen once. Source material: PBMCs. The source of these receptors is a man aged 25 to 40 in good health and CMV-seronegative. CDR3s include the opening cysteine and the closing phenylalanine or tryptophan. Each record gives: J gene, V gene, D gene, CDR3 protein. The D gene is left open where the match is weak.

>TRBJ1-2|TRBV6-5|.
CASSYGRGYGYTF
>TRBJ2-7|TRBV7-2|TRBD2
CASSLSGSYEQYF
>TRBJ2-1|TRBV6-5|.
CASSYSGVTGEQFF
>TRBJ2-7|TRBV14|.
CASSQRLQRIKPYEQYF
>TRBJ1-2|TRBV19|TRBD1
CASSPPRDRYGYTF
>TRBJ2-3|TRBV6-6|TRBD1
CASSYSGTGGLDTQYF
>TRBJ2-7|TRBV9|TRBD2
CASSIGTSSYEQYF
>TRBJ1-4|TRBV7-9|.
CASMDSRQEKLFF
>TRBJ1-3|TRBV4-3|.
CASSRGAGSSSGNTIYF
>TRBJ2-7|TRBV28|TRBD2
CASSLEGEASGIYEQYF
>TRBJ2-1|TRBV5-5|.
CASSLRERQFF
>TRBJ1-2|TRBV5-1|TRBD1
CASSLAGTANYGYTF
>TRBJ1-3|TRBV6-1|.
CASSEAGGTLSGNTIYF
>TRBJ2-5|TRBV10-3|.
CAISESQVWETQYF
>TRBJ2-1|TRBV27|TRBD2
CASRFSGPYNEQFF
>TRBJ2-7|TRBV10-1|TRBD1
CASSESDRVHEQYF
>TRBJ2-1|TRBV9|.
CASSVGLASNNEQFF
>TRBJ2-1|TRBV27|.
CASSITGYNEQFF
>TRBJ2-7|TRBV7-9|.
CASSFEAPEQYF
>TRBJ1-1|TRBV20-1|.
CSAHRAFF
>TRBJ2-7|TRBV4-1|TRBD1
CASSPPGQGIYEQYF
>TRBJ1-5|TRBV5-1|.
CASSLGSVDRPQHF
>TRBJ2-2|TRBV9|.
CASSGSGTVPGELFF
>TRBJ1-5|TRBV19|.
CASSIRRGNQPQHF
>TRBJ1-2|TRBV28|.
CASSLVNRGYGYTF
>TRBJ1-3|TRBV5-1|TRBD1
CASRRTGLSGNTIYF
>TRBJ2-7|TRBV25-1|TRBD1
CASSGPPGQEYEQYF
>TRBJ2-3|TRBV13|TRBD2
CASSLVGGGADTQYF
>TRBJ2-2|TRBV21-1|.
CASSKAGDRANTGELFF
>TRBJ1-2|TRBV5-1|.
CASSFNRAYGYTF
>TRBJ2-2|TRBV7-7|.
CASSSGVPGELFF
>TRBJ2-5|TRBV6-5|TRBD1
CASSMGQGAVNGQYF
>TRBJ2-3|TRBV2|TRBD1
CASHRDRNTDTQYF
>TRBJ2-6|TRBV9|TRBD1
CASSAPRQGGAGANVLTF
>TRBJ1-1|TRBV30|.
CAWSITNTLTEAFF
>TRBJ2-7|TRBV19|.
CASSPFNQRATYEQYF
>TRBJ1-5|TRBV7-9|.
CASSLLSSNQPQHF
>TRBJ1-1|TRBV6-4|.
CASKATVNTEAFF
>TRBJ1-1|TRBV6-5|.
CAIGGAGDTEAFF
>TRBJ1-2|TRBV19|TRBD1
CASSNGQGTRF
>TRBJ2-2|TRBV7-2|TRBD2
CASSWLAGGPGELFF
>TRBJ2-7|TRBV7-2|.
CASSPWTGREYEQYF
>TRBJ2-5|TRBV5-4|TRBD1
CASSSTGGKTQYF
>TRBJ2-5|TRBV19|TRBD2
CASKDGRRETQYF
>TRBJ1-5|TRBV6-4|.
CASSDLAGNQPQHF
>TRBJ2-3|TRBV7-6|TRBD2
CASSPGLAGWGDTQYF
>TRBJ1-4|TRBV6-1|TRBD1
CASSADRGTNEKLFF
>TRBJ2-1|TRBV5-6|TRBD2
CASTGLADEQFF
>TRBJ2-1|TRBV9|.
CASSVVSGNEQFF
>TRBJ2-7|TRBV4-1|.
CASSQVQKSSYEQYF
>TRBJ2-7|TRBV7-2|TRBD2
CASSFALAGAGEQYF
>TRBJ2-1|TRBV11-2|.
CASSFIQGRGRNEQFF
>TRBJ1-2|TRBV28|TRBD1
CASSSPGQGDYGYTF
>TRBJ2-5|TRBV7-6|TRBD1
CASSPWDSQETQYF
>TRBJ2-2|TRBV28|TRBD1
CASSSGTGVGNGELFF
>TRBJ1-2|TRBV7-2|.
CASSLPNRQYGYTF
>TRBJ2-7|TRBV18|.
CASSPELGREQYF
>TRBJ2-5|TRBV6-1|TRBD1
CASSQDRAFYF
>TRBJ2-7|TRBV12-2|.
CASRLVLSGGTSYEQYF